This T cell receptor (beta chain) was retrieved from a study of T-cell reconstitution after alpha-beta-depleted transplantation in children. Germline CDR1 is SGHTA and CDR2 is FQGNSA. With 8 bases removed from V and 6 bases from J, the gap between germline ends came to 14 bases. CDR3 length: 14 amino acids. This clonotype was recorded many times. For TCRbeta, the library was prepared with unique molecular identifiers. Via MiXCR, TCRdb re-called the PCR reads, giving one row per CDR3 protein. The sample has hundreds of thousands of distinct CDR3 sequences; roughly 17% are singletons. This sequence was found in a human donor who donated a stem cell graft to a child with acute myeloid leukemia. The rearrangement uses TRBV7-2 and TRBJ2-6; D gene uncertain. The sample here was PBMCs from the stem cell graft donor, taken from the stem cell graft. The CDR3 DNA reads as TGTGCCAGCGGCCAAGGTGTTCTGGCCAACGTCCTGACTTTC. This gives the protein CASGQGVLANVLTF.